This TCR beta chain was observed in a study of PD-1 blockade in classical Hodgkin lymphoma. Study overall: Administration of nivolumab to patients was at 3 mg/kg intravenously every 2 weeks. General study results and limits: Whoever responded completely had baseline diversity much like that seen in newly diagnosed patients. By cycle point C4D1, TCR diversity had risen significantly in CD4+ cells (but not CD8+ cells).

For this clone: Antigen specificity is unknown.

The germline V gene has CDR1 SGHRS and CDR2 YFSETQ. CDR3 length equals 17 residues. J lost 6 bases, V lost 3 bases, and 8 bases had no gene match. Method: immunoSEQ multiplex PCR; TCRdb's copy keeps in-frame clones and lacks some. The data hold under 30,000 clones, with over 60% observed a single time. Relapse was seen in all patients after autologous stem cell transplantation, and brentuximab vedotin exposure was variable. Sequencing was performed on peripheral blood mononuclear cells (PBMCs), taken at baseline. The V and J genes are TRBV5-1 and TRBJ2-3; 15 bases are a match to TRBD2. This sequence originates from a human donor with classical Hodgkin lymphoma. CDR3 in amino acids: CASSSGLAGGPMDTQYF. CDR3 in DNA: TGCGCCAGCAGCTCCGGACTAGCGGGAGGGCCGATGGATACGCAGTATTTT.